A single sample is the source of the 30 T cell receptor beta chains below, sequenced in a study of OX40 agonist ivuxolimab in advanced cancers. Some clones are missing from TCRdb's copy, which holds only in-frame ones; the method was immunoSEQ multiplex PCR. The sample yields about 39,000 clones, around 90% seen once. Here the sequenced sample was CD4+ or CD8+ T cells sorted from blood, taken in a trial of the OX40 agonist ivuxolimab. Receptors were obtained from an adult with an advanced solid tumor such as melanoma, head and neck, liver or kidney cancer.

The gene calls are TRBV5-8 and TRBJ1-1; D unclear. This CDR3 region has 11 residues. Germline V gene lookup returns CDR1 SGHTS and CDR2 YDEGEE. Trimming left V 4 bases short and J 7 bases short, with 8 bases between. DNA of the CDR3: TGTGCCAGCAGCACCGGGATTGAAGCTTTCTTT. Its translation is CASSTGIEAFF. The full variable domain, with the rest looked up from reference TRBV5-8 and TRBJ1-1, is EAGVTQSPTHLIKTRGQQATLRCSPISGHTSVYWYQQALGLGLQFLLWYDEGEERNRGNFPPRFSGRQFPNYSSELNVNALELEDSALYLCASSTGIEAFFGQGTRLTVV.

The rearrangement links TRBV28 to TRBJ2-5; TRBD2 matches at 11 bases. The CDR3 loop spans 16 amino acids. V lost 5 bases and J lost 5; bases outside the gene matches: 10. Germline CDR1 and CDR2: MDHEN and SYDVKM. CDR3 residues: CASSPYIAGGEETQYF. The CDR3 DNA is TGTGCCAGCAGTCCTTATATAGCGGGAGGGGAGGAGACCCAGTACTTC.

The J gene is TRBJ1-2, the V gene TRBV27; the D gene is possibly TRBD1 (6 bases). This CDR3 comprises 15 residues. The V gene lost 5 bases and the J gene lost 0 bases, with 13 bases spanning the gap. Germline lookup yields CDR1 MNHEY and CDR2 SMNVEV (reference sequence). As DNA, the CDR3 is TGTGCCAGCAGTGCCAGAGGGGGGGCTAACTATGGCTACACCTTC. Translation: CASSARGGANYGYTF.

The CDR3 is CASSEYRAGNTGELFF. CDR3 bases: TGTGCCAGCAGTGAGTACAGGGCGGGAAACACCGGGGAGCTGTTTTTT. V and J are TRBV2 and TRBJ2-2; possibly TRBD1 or TRBD2 for D (6 bases each). From germline, CDR1 is SNHLY and CDR2 FYNNEI. The CDR3 length is 16 residues. Trimming pared 3 bases from V and 2 bases from J, leaving 13 bases between.

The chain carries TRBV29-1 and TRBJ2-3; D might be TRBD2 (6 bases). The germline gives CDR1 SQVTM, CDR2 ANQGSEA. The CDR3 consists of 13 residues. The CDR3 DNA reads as TGCAGTGCCGGAGGGTCAGACACAGATACGCAGTATTTT. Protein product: CSAGGSDTDTQYF.

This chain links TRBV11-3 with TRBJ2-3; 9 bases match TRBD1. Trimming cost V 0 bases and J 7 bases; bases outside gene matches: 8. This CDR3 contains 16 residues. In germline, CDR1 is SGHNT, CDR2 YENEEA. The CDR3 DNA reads TGTGCCAGCAGCTTAGATCCCCGGGACAGGGTAAATACGCAGTATTTT. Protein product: CASSLDPRDRVNTQYF.

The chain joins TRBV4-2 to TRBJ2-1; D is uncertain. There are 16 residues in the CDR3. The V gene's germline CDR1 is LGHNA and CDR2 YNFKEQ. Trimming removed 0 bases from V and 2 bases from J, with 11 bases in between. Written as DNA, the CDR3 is TGTGCCAGCAGCCAAGAGGCAGGTATCACCTACAATGAGCAGTTCTTC. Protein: CASSQEAGITYNEQFF.

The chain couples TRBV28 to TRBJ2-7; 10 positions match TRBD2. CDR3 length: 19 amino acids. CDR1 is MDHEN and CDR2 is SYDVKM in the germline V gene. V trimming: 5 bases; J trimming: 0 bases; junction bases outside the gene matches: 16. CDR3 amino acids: CASSPDSLKAGGTSYEQYF. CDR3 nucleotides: TGTGCCAGCAGTCCCGACTCACTTAAAGCGGGAGGGACCTCCTACGAGCAGTACTTC.

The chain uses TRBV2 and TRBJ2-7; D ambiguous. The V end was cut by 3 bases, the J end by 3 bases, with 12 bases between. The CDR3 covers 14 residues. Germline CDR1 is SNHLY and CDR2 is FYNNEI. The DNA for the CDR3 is TGTGCCAGCAGTGAGCAGGCGGCCAACTACGAGCAGTACTTC. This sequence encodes CASSEQAANYEQYF. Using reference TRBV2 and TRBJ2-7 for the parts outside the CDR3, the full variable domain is EPEVTQTPSHQVTQMGQEVILRCVPISNHLYFYWYRQILGQKVEFLVSFYNNEISEKSEIFDDQFSVERPDGSNFTLKIRSTKLEDSAMYFCASSEQAANYEQYFGPGTRLTVT.

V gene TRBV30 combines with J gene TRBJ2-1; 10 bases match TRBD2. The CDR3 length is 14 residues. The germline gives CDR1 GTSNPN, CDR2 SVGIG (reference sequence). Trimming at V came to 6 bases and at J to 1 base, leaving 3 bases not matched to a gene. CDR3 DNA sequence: TGTGCCTGTTCTAGCGGGAGTTCCTACAATGAGCAGTTCTTC. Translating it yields CACSSGSSYNEQFF.

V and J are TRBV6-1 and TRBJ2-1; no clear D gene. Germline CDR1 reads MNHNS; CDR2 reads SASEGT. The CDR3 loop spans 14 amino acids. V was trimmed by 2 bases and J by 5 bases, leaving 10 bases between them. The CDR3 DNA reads TGTGCCAGCAGTGAATCCCCCGACGACAATGAGCAGTTCTTC. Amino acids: CASSESPDDNEQFF.

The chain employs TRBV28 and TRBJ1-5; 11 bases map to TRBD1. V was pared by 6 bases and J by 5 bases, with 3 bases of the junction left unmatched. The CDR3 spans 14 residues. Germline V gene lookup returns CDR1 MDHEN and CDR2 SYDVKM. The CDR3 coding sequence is TGTGCCAGCAGCCGGGACAGGGGGTATCAGCCCCAGCATTTT. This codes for CASSRDRGYQPQHF.

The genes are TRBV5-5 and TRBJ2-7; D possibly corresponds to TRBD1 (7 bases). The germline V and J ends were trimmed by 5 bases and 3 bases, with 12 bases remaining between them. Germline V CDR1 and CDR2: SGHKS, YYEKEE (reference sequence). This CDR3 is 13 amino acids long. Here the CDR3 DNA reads TGTGCCAGCAGAGGGGGGACAGACTACGAGCAGTACTTC. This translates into CASRGGTDYEQYF.

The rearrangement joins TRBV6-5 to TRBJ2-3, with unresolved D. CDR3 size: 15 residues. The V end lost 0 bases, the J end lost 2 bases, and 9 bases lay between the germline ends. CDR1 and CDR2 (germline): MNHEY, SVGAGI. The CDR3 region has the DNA TGTGCCAGCAGTTACTCCGAAGCTCCCACAGATACGCAGTATTTT. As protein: CASSYSEAPTDTQYF.

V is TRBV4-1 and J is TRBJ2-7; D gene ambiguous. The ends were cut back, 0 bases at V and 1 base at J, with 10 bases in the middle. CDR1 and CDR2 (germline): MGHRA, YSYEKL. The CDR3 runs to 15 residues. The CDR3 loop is CASSQDVSPSYEQYF. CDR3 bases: TGCGCCAGCAGCCAAGACGTCTCTCCTTCCTACGAGCAGTACTTC.

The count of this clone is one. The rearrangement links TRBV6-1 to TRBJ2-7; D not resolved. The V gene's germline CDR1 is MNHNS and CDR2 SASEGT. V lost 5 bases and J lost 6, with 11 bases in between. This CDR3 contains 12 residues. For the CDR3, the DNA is TGTGCCAGCAGTTATAGTTTCCGCGAGCAGTACTTC. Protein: CASSYSFREQYF.

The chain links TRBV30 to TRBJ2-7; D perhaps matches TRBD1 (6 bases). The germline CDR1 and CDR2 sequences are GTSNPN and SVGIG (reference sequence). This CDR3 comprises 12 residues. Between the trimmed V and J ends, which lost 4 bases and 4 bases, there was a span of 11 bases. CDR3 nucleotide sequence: TGTGCCTGGACCCGGACAGAGTACGAGCAGTACTTC. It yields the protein CAWTRTEYEQYF.

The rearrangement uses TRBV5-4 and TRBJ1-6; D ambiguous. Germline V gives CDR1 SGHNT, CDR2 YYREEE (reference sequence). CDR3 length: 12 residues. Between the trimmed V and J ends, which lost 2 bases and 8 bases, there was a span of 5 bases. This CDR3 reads CASSLADSPLHF. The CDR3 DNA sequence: TGTGCCAGCAGCTTAGCAGATTCACCCCTCCACTTT.

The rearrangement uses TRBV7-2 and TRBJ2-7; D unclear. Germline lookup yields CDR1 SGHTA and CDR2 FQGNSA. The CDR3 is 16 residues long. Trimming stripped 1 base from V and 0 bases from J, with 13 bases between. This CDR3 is CASSLGPRVSSYEQYF. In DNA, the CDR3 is TGTGCCAGCAGCTTAGGGCCTCGGGTGAGCTCCTACGAGCAGTACTTC.

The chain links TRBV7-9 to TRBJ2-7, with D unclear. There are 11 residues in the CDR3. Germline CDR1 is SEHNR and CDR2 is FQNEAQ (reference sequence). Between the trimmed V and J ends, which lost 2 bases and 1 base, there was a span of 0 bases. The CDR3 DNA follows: TGTGCCAGCAGCTTATCCTACGAGCAGTACTTC. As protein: CASSLSYEQYF.

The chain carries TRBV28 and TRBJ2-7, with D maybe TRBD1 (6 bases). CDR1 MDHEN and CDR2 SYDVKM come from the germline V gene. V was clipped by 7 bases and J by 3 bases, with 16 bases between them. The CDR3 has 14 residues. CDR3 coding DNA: TGTGCCAGCACCCAGGGACATAATGTCTACGAGCAGTACTTC. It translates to CASTQGHNVYEQYF.

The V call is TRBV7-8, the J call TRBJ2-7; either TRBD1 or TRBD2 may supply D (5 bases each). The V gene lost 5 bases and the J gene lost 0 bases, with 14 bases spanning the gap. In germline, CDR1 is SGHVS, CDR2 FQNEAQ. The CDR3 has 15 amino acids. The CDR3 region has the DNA TGTGCCAGCAGCCTCCGGGACGGGCACTCCTACGAGCAGTACTTC. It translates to CASSLRDGHSYEQYF. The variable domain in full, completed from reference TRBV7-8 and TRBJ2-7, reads GAGVSQSPRYKVAKRGQDVALRCDPISGHVSLFWYQQALGQGPEFLTYFQNEAQLDKSGLPSDRFFAERPEGSVSTLKIQRTQQEDSAVYLCASSLRDGHSYEQYFGPGTRLTVT.

CDR3 nucleotide sequence: TGTGCCAGTGGGGTTAACTATGGCTACACCTTC. Its protein product is CASGVNYGYTF. This chain uses TRBV19 with TRBJ1-2; D is undetermined. Germline CDR1 is LNHDA and CDR2 is SQIVND (reference sequence). This CDR3 spans 11 amino acids. The ends were cut back, 8 bases at V and 1 base at J, with 5 bases in the middle.

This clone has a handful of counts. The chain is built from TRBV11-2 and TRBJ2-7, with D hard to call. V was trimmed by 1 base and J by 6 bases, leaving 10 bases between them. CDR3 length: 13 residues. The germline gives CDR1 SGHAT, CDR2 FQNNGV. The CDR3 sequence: CASSLGVNGEQYF. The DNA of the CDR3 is TGTGCCAGCAGCTTAGGGGTAAACGGCGAGCAGTACTTC.

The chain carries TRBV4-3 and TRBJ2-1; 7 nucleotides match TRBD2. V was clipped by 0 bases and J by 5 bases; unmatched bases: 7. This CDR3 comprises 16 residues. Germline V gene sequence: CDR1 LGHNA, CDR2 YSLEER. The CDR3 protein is CASSQDRASGHNEQFF. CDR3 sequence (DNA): TGCGCCAGCAGCCAAGATAGGGCTAGCGGCCACAATGAGCAGTTCTTC.

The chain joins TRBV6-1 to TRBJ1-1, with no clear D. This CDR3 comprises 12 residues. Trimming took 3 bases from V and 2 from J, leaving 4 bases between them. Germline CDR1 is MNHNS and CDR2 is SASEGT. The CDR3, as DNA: TGTGCCAGCAGTGAGACAAACACTGAAGCTTTCTTT. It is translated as CASSETNTEAFF.

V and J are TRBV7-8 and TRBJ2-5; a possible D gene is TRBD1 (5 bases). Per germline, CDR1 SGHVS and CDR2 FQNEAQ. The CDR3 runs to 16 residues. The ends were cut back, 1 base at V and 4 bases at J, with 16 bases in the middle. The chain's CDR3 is CASSLGGGRAPETQYF. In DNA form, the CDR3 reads TGTGCCAGCAGCTTAGGAGGCGGCAGGGCCCCAGAGACCCAGTACTTC.

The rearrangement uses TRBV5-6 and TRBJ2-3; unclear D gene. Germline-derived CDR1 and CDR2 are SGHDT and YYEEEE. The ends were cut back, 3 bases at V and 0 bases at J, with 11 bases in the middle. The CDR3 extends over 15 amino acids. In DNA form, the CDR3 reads TGTGCCAGCAGCTACGTTAGCCCCAGCACAGATACGCAGTATTTT. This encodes CASSYVSPSTDTQYF. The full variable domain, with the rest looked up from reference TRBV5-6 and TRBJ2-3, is DAGVTQSPTHLIKTRGQQVTLRCSPKSGHDTVSWYQQALGQGPQFIFQYYEEEERQRGNFPDRFSGHQFPNYSSELNVNALLLGDSALYLCASSYVSPSTDTQYFGPGTRLTVL.

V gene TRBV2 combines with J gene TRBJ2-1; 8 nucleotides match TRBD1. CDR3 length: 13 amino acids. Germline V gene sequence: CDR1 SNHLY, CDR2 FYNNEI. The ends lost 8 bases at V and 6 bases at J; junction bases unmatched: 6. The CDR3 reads CASPRTGPNEQFF. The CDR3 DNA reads TGTGCCAGCCCCCGGACAGGGCCCAATGAGCAGTTCTTC.

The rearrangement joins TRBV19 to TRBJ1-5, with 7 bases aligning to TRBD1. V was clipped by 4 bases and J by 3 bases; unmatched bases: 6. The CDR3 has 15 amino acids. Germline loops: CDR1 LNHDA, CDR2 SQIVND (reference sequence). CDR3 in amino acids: CASSRAGGYNQPQHF. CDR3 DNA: TGTGCCAGTAGTAGGGCAGGGGGTTACAATCAGCCCCAGCATTTT.